These T cell receptor beta chains were read from a single sample in a study of T cells in Graves' hyperthyroidism and ophthalmopathy. TCRdb re-called the multiplex PCR reads through MiXCR, storing one row per CDR3 protein. The data contain more than 350,000 distinct CDR3 sequences, roughly 15% of them seen just once; the ten biggest clones take up around a third. The sequenced material came from blood. The receptor source for this set is a woman aged 25 to 39 with Graves' hyperthyroidism that later progressed to Graves' ophthalmopathy. Each CDR3 is given with its conserved first and last residue. Each record gives: V gene, clone size, D gene, J gene, CDR3 protein, CDR3 DNA. The D gene is left open where the match is weak. Clone size is shown for a subset of rows, as once, few, many or a class of expanded clone.

>TRBV19|few|TRBD1|TRBJ1-6
CASSPGGSSPLHF
TGTGCCAGTAGCCCAGGGGGTTCTTCACCCCTCCACTTT
>TRBV30|many|NA|TRBJ1-1
CAWSVYKGRTEAFF
TGTGCCTGGAGTGTTTATAAGGGACGGACTGAAGCTTTCTTT
>TRBV12-3/TRBV12-4|NA|NA|TRBJ2-5
CASSFAHGETQYF
TGTGCCAGCAGTTTTGCGCATGGCGAGACCCAGTACTTC
>TRBV15|many|NA|TRBJ2-1
CATSRAYISSGHEQFF
TGTGCCACCAGCAGAGCCTACATTTCTTCCGGCCATGAGCAGTTCTTC
>TRBV2|many|NA|TRBJ2-7
CASTTTPDRVTYEQYF
TGTGCCAGCACTACAACGCCGGACAGAGTGACCTACGAGCAGTACTTC
>TRBV27|many|NA|TRBJ1-2
CASSLGSGPLPNYGYTF
TGTGCCAGCAGTTTGGGTTCGGGGCCTTTACCTAACTATGGCTACACCTTC
>TRBV28|NA|NA|TRBJ2-7
CASRRTEGGTYEQYF
TGTGCCAGCAGACGCACCGAGGGGGGTACTTACGAGCAGTACTTC
>TRBV30|many|NA|TRBJ1-2
CAWSVRDAGRVYYGYTF
TGTGCCTGGAGTGTACGAGACGCAGGGAGGGTCTACTATGGCTACACCTTC
>TRBV7-9|NA|TRBD2|TRBJ2-7
CASSLDSGNYEQYF
TGTGCCAGCAGCTTAGATAGCGGGAACTACGAGCAGTACTTC
>TRBV7-9|NA|NA|TRBJ1-4
CASSYGFLWAPIDFNEKLFF
TGTGCCAGCAGTTACGGTTTTCTTTGGGCCCCGATCGACTTTAATGAAAAACTGTTTTTT
>TRBV3-1|many|NA|TRBJ2-7
CASSQDYLGTAYEQYF
TGTGCCAGCAGCCAAGACTACCTCGGGACCGCCTACGAGCAGTACTTC
>TRBV7-2|few|TRBD2|TRBJ2-2
CASRRQWEGRDTGELFF
TGTGCCAGCAGACGCCAGTGGGAGGGCCGGGACACCGGGGAGCTGTTTTTT
>TRBV7-9|NA|NA|TRBJ2-1
CASSLYFGLGEQFF
TGTGCCAGCAGCTTATATTTCGGGTTGGGTGAGCAGTTCTTC
>TRBV12-3/TRBV12-4|many|NA|TRBJ2-1
CASSPGPSNEQFF
TGTGCCAGCAGTCCAGGACCAAGCAATGAGCAGTTCTTC
>TRBV6-2/TRBV6-3|NA|TRBD1|TRBJ2-5
CASNRGVKETQYF
TGTGCCAGTAACAGGGGGGTTAAAGAGACCCAGTACTTC
>TRBV12-5|many|TRBD1|TRBJ2-7
CASGFADGTGITYEQYF
TGTGCTAGTGGTTTCGCCGATGGGACAGGGATTACCTACGAGCAGTACTTC
>TRBV10-3|many|NA|TRBJ2-2
CAIKEGVTNTGELFF
TGTGCCATCAAGGAAGGGGTTACGAACACCGGGGAGCTGTTTTTT
>TRBV5-1|NA|TRBD1|TRBJ2-2
CASSQRDRGGTGELFF
TGCGCCAGCAGCCAAAGAGACAGGGGGGGAACCGGGGAGCTGTTTTTT
>TRBV15|NA|NA|TRBJ1-2
CATSPIRGYGYTF
TGTGCCACCAGCCCCATACGGGGCTATGGCTACACCTTC
>TRBV3-1|many|NA|TRBJ2-2
CASSPGHLTNTGELFF
TGTGCCAGCAGCCCGGGACACCTAACGAACACCGGGGAGCTGTTTTTT
>TRBV30|many|NA|TRBJ2-1
CAWSVLSLQFF
TGTGCCTGGAGTGTACTTAGTTTGCAGTTCTTC
>TRBV6-5|many|NA|TRBJ1-5
CASSYSVGNQPQHF
TGTGCCAGCAGTTACAGTGTGGGGAACCAGCCCCAGCATTTT
>TRBV11-2|many|NA|TRBJ1-1
CASSLELLEAFF
TGTGCCAGCAGCTTAGAACTCCTTGAAGCTTTCTTT
>TRBV5-1|NA|TRBD1|TRBJ1-1
CASSLAGQFEAFF
TGCGCCAGCAGCTTGGCGGGACAGTTTGAAGCTTTCTTT
>TRBV7-9|few|NA|TRBJ2-2
CASSFVAEQNTGELFF
TGTGCCAGCAGCTTTGTTGCAGAGCAAAACACCGGGGAGCTGTTTTTT
>TRBV9|many|NA|TRBJ1-2
CASSGDWGGYTF
TGTGCCAGCAGCGGGGACTGGGGTGGCTACACCTTC
>TRBV20-1|few|TRBD2|TRBJ2-1
CSATGLAGTQLEQFF
TGCAGTGCTACCGGACTAGCGGGGACACAATTAGAGCAGTTCTTC
>TRBV18|NA|TRBD1|TRBJ2-6
CASSPNGQGYSVGANVLTF
TGTGCCAGCTCACCAAACGGACAGGGTTATTCGGTTGGGGCCAACGTCCTGACTTTC
>TRBV24-1|few|NA|TRBJ1-4
CATSDGLSREKLFF
TGTGCCACCAGTGATGGACTCTCGCGGGAAAAACTGTTTTTT
>TRBV14|NA|NA|TRBJ2-7
CASSHLSYEQYF
TGTGCCAGCAGCCACCTATCCTACGAGCAGTACTTC
>TRBV3-1|NA|NA|TRBJ1-5
CASSQGPQPQHF
TGTGCCAGCAGCCAAGGTCCACAGCCCCAGCATTTT
>TRBV12-3/TRBV12-4|many|TRBD1|TRBJ2-2
CASSTRDRGTGELFF
TGTGCCAGCAGTACCCGGGACAGGGGGACCGGGGAGCTGTTTTTT
>TRBV6-1|NA|NA|TRBJ1-1
CASRSGVWNTEAFF
TGTGCCAGCAGGTCAGGGGTCTGGAACACTGAAGCTTTCTTT
>TRBV12-3/TRBV12-4|many|NA|TRBJ2-1
CASSLGPQGFKFF
TGTGCCAGCAGTTTAGGTCCCCAGGGCTTCAAGTTCTTC
>TRBV24-1|few|NA|TRBJ2-7
CATSAGPRGNFYEQYF
TGTGCCACCAGTGCCGGACCTAGGGGGAACTTCTACGAGCAGTACTTC
>TRBV6-5|many|NA|TRBJ1-2
CASSYSEGSYGYTF
TGTGCCAGCAGTTACTCGGAGGGGAGCTATGGCTACACCTTC
>TRBV2|many|NA|TRBJ2-1
CASRWTLYNEQFF
TGTGCCAGCAGGTGGACACTTTACAATGAGCAGTTCTTC